Below are 17 T cell receptor beta chains sequenced from a single sample in a study of T cells in Graves' hyperthyroidism and ophthalmopathy. TCR beta CDR3 regions were amplified from RNA. The TCR CDR3 was amplified in a first-round RT-PCR using the HTBI primer set. One entry per CDR3 protein, called by TCRdb with MiXCR from the multiplex PCR reads. The sample carries 550,000 to 850,000 distinct CDR3 sequences, approximately 19% recorded once. Input material: blood. These receptors originate from a woman in her forties or fifties with Graves' hyperthyroidism that later progressed to Graves' ophthalmopathy.

This clonotype was seen more than once but under ten times. The V and J genes are TRBV2 and TRBJ2-7; either TRBD1 or TRBD2 may supply D (6 bases each). The CDR3 contains 15 residues. The germline V gene has CDR1 SNHLY and CDR2 FYNNEI. V dropped 7 bases and J dropped 2 bases, with 18 bases sitting between them. CDR3 nucleotide sequence: TGTGCCAGCACTCAAGGGGGGACTGTAGCCTACGAGCAGTACTTC. Encoded protein: CASTQGGTVAYEQYF.

The chain combines TRBV9 with TRBJ2-3, with 7 positions matching TRBD1. Germline V gene data show CDR1 as SGDLS and CDR2 as YYNGEE. The CDR3 is 18 amino acids. Unmatched junction bases numbered 10, after V lost 0 bases and J lost 0 bases. In DNA, the CDR3 is TGTGCCAGCAGCGTAGTTCCTGCCGGGACAGACAGCACAGATACGCAGTATTTT. Protein: CASSVVPAGTDSTDTQYF.

The chain recombines TRBV6-1 with TRBJ1-3; D gene uncertain. CDR1 MNHNS and CDR2 SASEGT come from the germline V gene. The CDR3 consists of 16 residues. V was trimmed by 5 bases and J by 1 base, leaving 15 bases between them. The DNA for the CDR3 is TGTGCCAGCAGTTACGAGGGCTTCAGTTCTGGAAACACCATATATTTT. It codes for CASSYEGFSSGNTIYF.

In this sample, this clonotype turned up many times. This rearrangement joins TRBV7-2 to TRBJ1-5; D ambiguous. Trimming took off 3 bases at V and 5 bases at J, with 5 bases between the two ends. The CDR3 totals 12 residues. Germline assignment: CDR1 SGHTA and CDR2 FQGNSA. The CDR3 sequence: CASSFSDQPQHF. CDR3 nucleotide sequence: TGTGCCAGCAGCTTCTCGGATCAGCCCCAGCATTTT. Together with reference TRBV7-2 and TRBJ1-5, the CDR3 gives the full variable domain: GAGVSQSPSNKVTEKGKDVELRCDPISGHTALYWYRQSLGQGLEFLIYFQGNSAPDKSGLPSDRFSAERTGGSVSTLTIQRTQQEDSAVYLCASSFSDQPQHFGDGTRLSIL.

This clonotype was seen more than once but under ten times. This chain uses TRBV7-9 with TRBJ1-4, with no clear D. Deletions cut 5 bases from V and 8 bases from J, with 15 bases between. The CDR3 covers 14 residues. Germline CDR1 SEHNR, CDR2 FQNEAQ (reference sequence). The chain's CDR3 is CASSPNLEGEKLFF. The CDR3 DNA is TGTGCCAGCAGCCCCAACTTGGAAGGCGAAAAACTGTTTTTT.

The table lists this clonotype with a few counts. The genes are TRBV6-1 and TRBJ1-1; D gene uncertain. Trimming cost V 5 bases and J 1 base, with 20 bases left between them. Germline V gene sequence: CDR1 MNHNS, CDR2 SASEGT. There are 17 residues in the CDR3. As DNA, the CDR3 is TGTGCCAGCAGTTATCTGACTTCTCACGCGAGGAACACTGAAGCTTTCTTT. Translating it yields CASSYLTSHARNTEAFF.

This clonotype was seen at least ten times. The chain is built from TRBV30 and TRBJ2-3; D is unclear. CDR3 length: 12 amino acids. V was shortened by 0 bases and J by 3 bases, with 4 bases between the two germline ends. Germline V gene lookup returns CDR1 GTSNPN and CDR2 SVGIG (reference sequence). The CDR3 DNA follows: TGTGCCTGGAGTGTACTGACAGATACGCAGTATTTT. This gives the protein CAWSVLTDTQYF.

This clonotype showed up many times. V and J are TRBV6-1 and TRBJ2-5, with D tentatively TRBD1 (6 bases). CDR1 is MNHNS, CDR2 SASEGT, per germline. The V and J ends lost 7 bases and 4 bases respectively, with 19 bases between them. The CDR3 totals 15 residues. The CDR3 DNA reads as TGTGCCAGCAACCCCAATGGGAGACAGGCAGAGACCCAGTACTTC. It specifies CASNPNGRQAETQYF.

This clonotype occurred many times. The chain has TRBV18 and TRBJ2-4; 9 bases line up with TRBD1. Per germline, CDR1 KGHSH and CDR2 LQKENI. The V segment lost 3 bases and the J segment 6 bases; nucleotides outside the gene matches: 0. The CDR3 consists of 13 residues. The CDR3 DNA reads as TGTGCCAGCTCACCGGGACAGGGAAACATTCAGTACTTC. Protein sequence: CASSPGQGNIQYF.

V gene TRBV13 combines with J gene TRBJ2-5, with 11 nucleotides matching TRBD1. V was pared by 5 bases and J by 1 base, with 3 bases of the junction left unmatched. The CDR3 runs 15 residues. The germline gives CDR1 PRHDT, CDR2 FYEKMQ (reference sequence). CDR3 DNA sequence: TGTGCCAGCAGCGGGGACAGGGGGGGCCAAGAGACCCAGTACTTC. It specifies CASSGDRGGQETQYF.

The sample holds many counts of this clonotype. The rearrangement links TRBV3-1 to TRBJ2-5; D unclear. From germline, CDR1 is LGHDT and CDR2 YNNKEL (reference sequence). The CDR3 is 14 residues long. V lost 2 bases and J 5 bases, leaving 12 bases between the germline ends. The CDR3 bases are TGTGCCAGCAGCCAAAGTTCCCTTCTTGAGACCCAGTACTTC. This sequence encodes CASSQSSLLETQYF.

The chain is built from TRBV6-2 or TRBV6-3 and TRBJ1-1; D perhaps matches TRBD1 (5 bases). The V gene lost 2 bases and the J gene lost 3 bases, with 16 bases spanning the gap. Per the germline V gene, CDR1 is MNHEY and CDR2 is SVGEGT. The CDR3 length is 16 residues. This CDR3 reads CASSYQLQALHTEAFF. The CDR3 nucleotides read TGTGCCAGCAGTTACCAGTTACAGGCCCTGCACACTGAAGCTTTCTTT.

The chain uses TRBV19 and TRBJ1-4; TRBD1 agrees at 9 bases. The CDR3 loop spans 15 amino acids. The V segment lost 5 bases and the J segment 6 bases; nucleotides outside the gene matches: 7. The germline V gene encodes CDR1 LNHDA and CDR2 SQIVND (reference sequence). CDR3 bases: TGTGCCAGTAGTTCCGGACAGGGGAGGCATGAAAAACTGTTTTTT. Residues: CASSSGQGRHEKLFF.

The V gene is TRBV20-1, the J gene TRBJ2-3, with 9 bases identical to TRBD2. V shed 4 bases, J shed 6 bases, and the junction held 14 bases outside the gene matches. Germline V lookup: CDR1 DFQATT, CDR2 SNEGSKA (reference sequence). This CDR3 spans 16 amino acids. The chain's CDR3 is CSAIVSAGGHYDTQYF. Written as DNA, the CDR3 is TGCAGTGCTATTGTTTCGGCGGGGGGGCATTATGATACGCAGTATTTT.

This chain uses TRBV5-1 with TRBJ1-2; D is ambiguous. The V end lost 4 bases, the J end lost 4 bases, and 17 bases lay between the germline ends. There are 15 residues in the CDR3. CDR1 and CDR2 from the germline V gene are SGHRS and YFSETQ. CDR3 amino acids: CASSRASEGGYGYTF. In DNA form, the CDR3 reads TGCGCCAGCAGCAGAGCCTCTGAGGGCGGCTATGGCTACACCTTC.

This clonotype was found a few times. J is TRBJ1-1 and V is TRBV11-1; D gene ambiguous. Germline values: CDR1 SGHAT, CDR2 FQDESV (reference sequence). The CDR3 length is 15 residues. The ends were cut back, 5 bases at V and 4 bases at J, with 17 bases in the middle. The CDR3 sequence: CASSTGLSGTTEAFF. CDR3 coding DNA: TGTGCCAGCAGCACTGGACTCAGCGGAACCACTGAAGCTTTCTTT.

This clonotype was observed at least ten times. The V and J genes are TRBV7-9 and TRBJ2-3; D possibly corresponds to TRBD2 (5 bases). The germline V and J ends were trimmed by 6 bases and 4 bases, with 11 bases remaining between them. CDR3 length: 13 residues. In germline, CDR1 is SEHNR, CDR2 FQNEAQ (reference sequence). As DNA, the CDR3 is TGTGCCAGCAGACCTCTAGCCTCAGATACGCAGTATTTT. Encoded protein: CASRPLASDTQYF.